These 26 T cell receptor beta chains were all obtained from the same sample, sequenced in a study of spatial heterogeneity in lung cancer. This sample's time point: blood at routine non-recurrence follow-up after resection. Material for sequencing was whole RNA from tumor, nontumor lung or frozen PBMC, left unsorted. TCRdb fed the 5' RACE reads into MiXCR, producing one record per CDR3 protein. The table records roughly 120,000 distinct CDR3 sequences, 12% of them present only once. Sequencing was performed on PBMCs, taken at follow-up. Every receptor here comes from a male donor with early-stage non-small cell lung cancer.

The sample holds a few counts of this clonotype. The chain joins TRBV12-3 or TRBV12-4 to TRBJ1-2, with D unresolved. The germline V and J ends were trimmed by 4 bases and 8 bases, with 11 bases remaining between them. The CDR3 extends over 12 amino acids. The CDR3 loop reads CASSSEVRGYTF. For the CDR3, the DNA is TGTGCCAGCAGTTCCGAAGTTAGGGGCTACACCTTC.

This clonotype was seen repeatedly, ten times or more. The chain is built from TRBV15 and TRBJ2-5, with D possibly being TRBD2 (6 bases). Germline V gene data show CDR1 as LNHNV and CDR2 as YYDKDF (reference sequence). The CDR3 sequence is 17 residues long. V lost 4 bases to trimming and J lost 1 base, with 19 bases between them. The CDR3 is CATSNEAAERVQETQYF. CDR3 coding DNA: TGTGCCACCAGCAACGAGGCGGCGGAGCGGGTCCAAGAGACCCAGTACTTC.

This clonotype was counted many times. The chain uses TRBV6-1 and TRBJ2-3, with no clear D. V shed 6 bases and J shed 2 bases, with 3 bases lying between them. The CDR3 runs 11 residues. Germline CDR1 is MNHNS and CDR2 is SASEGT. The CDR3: CASSLTDTQYF. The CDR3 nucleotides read TGTGCCAGCAGCCTCACAGATACGCAGTATTTT.

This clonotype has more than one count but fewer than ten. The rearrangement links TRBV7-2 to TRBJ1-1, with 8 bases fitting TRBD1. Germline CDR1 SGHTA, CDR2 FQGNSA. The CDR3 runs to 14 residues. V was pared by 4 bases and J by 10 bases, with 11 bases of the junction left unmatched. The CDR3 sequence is CASSSQGTGLRAFF. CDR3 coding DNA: TGTGCCAGCAGCTCTCAAGGGACAGGTCTAAGAGCTTTCTTT.

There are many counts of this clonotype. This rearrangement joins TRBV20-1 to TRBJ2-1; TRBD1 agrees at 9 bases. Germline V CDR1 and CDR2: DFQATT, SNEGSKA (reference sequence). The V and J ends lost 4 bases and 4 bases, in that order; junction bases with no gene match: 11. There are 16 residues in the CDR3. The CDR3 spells CSANLGTGNIYNEQFF. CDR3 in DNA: TGCAGTGCTAATCTAGGGACAGGGAATATTTACAATGAGCAGTTCTTC.

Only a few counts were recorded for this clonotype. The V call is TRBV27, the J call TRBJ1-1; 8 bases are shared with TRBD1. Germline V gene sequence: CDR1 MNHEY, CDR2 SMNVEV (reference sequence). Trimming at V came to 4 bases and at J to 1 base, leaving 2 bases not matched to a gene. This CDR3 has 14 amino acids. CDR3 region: CASSWGTGNTEAFF. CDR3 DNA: TGTGCCAGCAGTTGGGGGACAGGGAACACTGAAGCTTTCTTT.

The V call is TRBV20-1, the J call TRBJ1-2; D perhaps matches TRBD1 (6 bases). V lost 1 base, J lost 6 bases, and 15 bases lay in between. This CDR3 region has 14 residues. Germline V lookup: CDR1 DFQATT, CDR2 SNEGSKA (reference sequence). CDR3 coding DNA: TGCAGTGCTAGAGGCGAGACAGGATTACATGGCTACACCTTC. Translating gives CSARGETGLHGYTF.

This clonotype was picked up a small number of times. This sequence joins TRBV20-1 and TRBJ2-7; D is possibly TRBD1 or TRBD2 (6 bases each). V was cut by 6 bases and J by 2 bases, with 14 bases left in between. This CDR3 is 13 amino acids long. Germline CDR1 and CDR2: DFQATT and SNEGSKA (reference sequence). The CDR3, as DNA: TGCAGTGCCCAAGAGGGGGGAACCTACGAGCAGTACTTC. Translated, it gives CSAQEGGTYEQYF.

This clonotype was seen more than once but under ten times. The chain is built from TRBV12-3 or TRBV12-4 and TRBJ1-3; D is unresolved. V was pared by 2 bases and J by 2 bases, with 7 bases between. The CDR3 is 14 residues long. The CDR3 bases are TGTGCCAGCAGTTTATCCAGTACTGGAAACACCATATATTTT. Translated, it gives CASSLSSTGNTIYF.

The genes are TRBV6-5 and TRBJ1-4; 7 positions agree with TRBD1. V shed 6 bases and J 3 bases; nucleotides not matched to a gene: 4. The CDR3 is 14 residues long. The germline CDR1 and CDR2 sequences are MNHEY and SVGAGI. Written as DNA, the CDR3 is TGTGCCAGCAGAAGGGACAGTGCTAATGAAAAACTGTTTTTT. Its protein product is CASRRDSANEKLFF.

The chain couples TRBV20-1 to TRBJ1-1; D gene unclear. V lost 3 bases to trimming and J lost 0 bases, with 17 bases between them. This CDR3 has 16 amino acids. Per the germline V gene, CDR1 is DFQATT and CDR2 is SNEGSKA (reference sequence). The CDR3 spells CSASLRIGILNTEAFF. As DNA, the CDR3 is TGCAGTGCTAGTCTCCGGATAGGGATTTTGAACACTGAAGCTTTCTTT.

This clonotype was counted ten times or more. The CDR3 protein is CASSRLRSGGGHEQFF. CDR3 DNA: TGTGCCAGTAGTAGGCTTCGGAGCGGGGGCGGCCATGAGCAGTTCTTC. This rearrangement joins TRBV19 to TRBJ2-1; TRBD2 matches at 8 bases. There are 16 residues in the CDR3. Trimming removed 4 bases from V and 8 bases from J; junction bases left unmatched: 13. Germline CDR1 LNHDA, CDR2 SQIVND (reference sequence).

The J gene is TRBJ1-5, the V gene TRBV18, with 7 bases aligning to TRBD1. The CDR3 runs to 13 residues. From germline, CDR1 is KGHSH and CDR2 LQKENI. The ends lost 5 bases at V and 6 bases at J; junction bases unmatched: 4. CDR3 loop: CASSTTGFQPQHF. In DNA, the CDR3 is TGTGCCAGCTCAACGACAGGGTTTCAGCCCCAGCATTTT.

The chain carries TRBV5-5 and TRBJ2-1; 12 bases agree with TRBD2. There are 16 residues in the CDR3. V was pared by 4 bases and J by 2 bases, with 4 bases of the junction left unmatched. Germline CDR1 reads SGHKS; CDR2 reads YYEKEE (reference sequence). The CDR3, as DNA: TGTGCCAGCAGCAGAACTAGCGGGGGGCCCTACAATGAGCAGTTCTTC. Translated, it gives CASSRTSGGPYNEQFF.

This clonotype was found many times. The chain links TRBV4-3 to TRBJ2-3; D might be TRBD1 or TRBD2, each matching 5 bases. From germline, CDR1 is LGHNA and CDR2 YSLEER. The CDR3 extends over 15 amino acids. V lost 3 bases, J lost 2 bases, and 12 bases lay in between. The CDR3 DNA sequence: TGCGCCAGCAGCCAGGGACGCCCAATCACAGATACGCAGTATTTT. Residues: CASSQGRPITDTQYF.

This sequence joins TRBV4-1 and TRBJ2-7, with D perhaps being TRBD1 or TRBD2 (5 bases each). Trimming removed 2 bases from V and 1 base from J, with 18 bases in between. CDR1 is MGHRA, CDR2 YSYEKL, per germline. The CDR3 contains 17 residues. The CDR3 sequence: CASSQSSRGPLSYEQYF. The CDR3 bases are TGCGCCAGCAGCCAATCCTCAAGGGGACCACTATCCTACGAGCAGTACTTC.

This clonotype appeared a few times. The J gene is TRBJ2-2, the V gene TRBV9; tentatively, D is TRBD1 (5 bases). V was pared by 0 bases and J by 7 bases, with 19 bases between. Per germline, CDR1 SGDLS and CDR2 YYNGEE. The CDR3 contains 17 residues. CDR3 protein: CASSVVRGSKSGGELFF. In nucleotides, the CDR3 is TGTGCCAGCAGCGTAGTTAGGGGATCGAAGTCCGGCGGGGAGCTGTTTTTT.

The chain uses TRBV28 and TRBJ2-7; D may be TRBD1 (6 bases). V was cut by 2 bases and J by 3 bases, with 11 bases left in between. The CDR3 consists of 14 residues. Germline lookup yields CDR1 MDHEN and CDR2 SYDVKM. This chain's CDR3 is CASSLPGAIYEQYF. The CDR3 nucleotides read TGTGCCAGCAGTTTACCAGGGGCGATCTACGAGCAGTACTTC.

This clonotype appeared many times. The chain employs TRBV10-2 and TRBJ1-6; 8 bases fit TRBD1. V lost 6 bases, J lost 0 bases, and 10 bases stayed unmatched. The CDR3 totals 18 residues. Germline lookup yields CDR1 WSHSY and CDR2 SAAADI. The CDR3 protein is CASSPQGAGSSYNSPLHF. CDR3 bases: TGCGCCAGCAGCCCCCAGGGGGCGGGCAGCTCCTATAATTCACCCCTCCACTTT.

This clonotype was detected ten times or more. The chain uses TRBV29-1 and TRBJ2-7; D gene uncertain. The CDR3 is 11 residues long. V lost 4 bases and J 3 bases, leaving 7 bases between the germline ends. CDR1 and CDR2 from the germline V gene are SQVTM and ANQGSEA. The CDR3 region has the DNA TGCAGCGTTGGGACGTACTACGAGCAGTACTTC. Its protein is CSVGTYYEQYF.

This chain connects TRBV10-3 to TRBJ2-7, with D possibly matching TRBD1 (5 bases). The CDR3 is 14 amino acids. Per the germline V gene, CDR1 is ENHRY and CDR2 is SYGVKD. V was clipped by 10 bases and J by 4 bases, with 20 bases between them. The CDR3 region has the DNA TGTGCCACCAGGCCGGCAGGGTCTCCGTACGAGCAGTACTTC. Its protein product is CATRPAGSPYEQYF.

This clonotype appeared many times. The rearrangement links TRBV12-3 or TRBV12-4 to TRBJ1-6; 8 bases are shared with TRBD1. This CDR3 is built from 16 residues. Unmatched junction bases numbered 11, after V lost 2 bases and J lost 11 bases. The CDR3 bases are TGTGCCAGCAGTTTACGACAGGGGCCCCTCTTAGCACCCCTCCACTTT. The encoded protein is CASSLRQGPLLAPLHF.

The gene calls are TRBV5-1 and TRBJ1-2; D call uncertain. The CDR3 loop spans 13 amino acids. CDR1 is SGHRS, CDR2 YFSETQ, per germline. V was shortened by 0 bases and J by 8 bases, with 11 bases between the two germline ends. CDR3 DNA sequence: TGCGCCAGCAGCTTGGGGGAGACCTTCGGCTACACCTTC. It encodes CASSLGETFGYTF.

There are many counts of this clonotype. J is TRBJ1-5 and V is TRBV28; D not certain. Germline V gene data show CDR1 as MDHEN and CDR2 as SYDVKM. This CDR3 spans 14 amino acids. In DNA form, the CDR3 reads TGTGCTCTCAAAGAAGGGAGTGGCAATCAGCCCCAGCATTTT. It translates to CALKEGSGNQPQHF. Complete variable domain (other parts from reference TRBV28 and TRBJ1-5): DVKVTQSSRYLVKRTGEKVFLECVQDMDHENMFWYRQDPGLGLRLIYFSYDVKMKEKGDIPEGYSVSREKKERFSLILESASTNQTSMYLCALKEGSGNQPQHFGDGTRLSIL.

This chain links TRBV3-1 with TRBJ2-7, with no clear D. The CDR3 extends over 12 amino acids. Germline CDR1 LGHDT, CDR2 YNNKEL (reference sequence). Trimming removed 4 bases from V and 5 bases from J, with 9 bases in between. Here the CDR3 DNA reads TGTGCCAGCAGCCTACATGGGGACGAGCAGTACTTC. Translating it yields CASSLHGDEQYF.

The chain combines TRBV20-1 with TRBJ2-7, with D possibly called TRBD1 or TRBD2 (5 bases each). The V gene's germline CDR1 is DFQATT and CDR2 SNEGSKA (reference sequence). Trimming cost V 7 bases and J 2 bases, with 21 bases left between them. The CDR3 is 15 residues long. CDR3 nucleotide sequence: TGCAGTGTAACTTCCGGGACCCTCAATCCCTACGAGCAGTACTTC. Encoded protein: CSVTSGTLNPYEQYF.